A selection of T cell receptor beta chains follows, all from one sample in a study of response to subunit inactivated influenza vaccine. TCRdb redid the calling of the RT-PCR reads with MiXCR, one entry per CDR3 protein. The table has some 570,000 distinct CDR3 sequences, approximately 11% seen once; the top ten hold 9.5% to 11%. These records were also assigned to another study, of T cells expressing NK-cell markers.

The sample was PBMCs from blood, taken on the day of vaccination. These receptors all stem from a man aged 45-65 years who received an inactivated influenza vaccine. The CDR3 runs from the conserved cysteine through the conserved F or W. The order of the fields is V gene, J gene, D gene, clone size, CDR3 protein, CDR3 DNA. A D gene is named only where the DNA matches it firmly. A row's size may be missing; if present it is once, few, many or a size class.

v_call: TRBV15; j_call: TRBJ2-3; d_call: NA; clone_size: few; cdr3_aa: CATSLEGDTQYF; cdr3_nt: TGTGCCACCAGCCTTGAGGGGGATACGCAGTATTTT
v_call: TRBV5-1; j_call: TRBJ2-7; d_call: TRBD2; clone_size: NA; cdr3_aa: CASSLEASGRVEQYF; cdr3_nt: TGCGCCAGCAGCTTGGAGGCTAGCGGGCGCGTCGAGCAGTACTTC
v_call: TRBV10-3; j_call: TRBJ2-2; d_call: TRBD2; clone_size: NA; cdr3_aa: CAISPQGLAGGTGELFF; cdr3_nt: TGTGCCATCAGCCCTCAAGGACTAGCGGGAGGAACCGGGGAGCTGTTTTTT
v_call: TRBV5-1; j_call: TRBJ1-2; d_call: NA; clone_size: many; cdr3_aa: CASSLTGDSNYGYTF; cdr3_nt: TGCGCCAGCAGCTTGACAGGAGACTCTAACTATGGCTACACCTTC
v_call: TRBV27; j_call: TRBJ1-4; d_call: TRBD1; clone_size: many; cdr3_aa: CASSSQGAGEKLFF; cdr3_nt: TGTGCCAGCAGTTCTCAGGGGGCAGGTGAAAAACTGTTTTTT
v_call: TRBV6-6; j_call: TRBJ2-1; d_call: NA; clone_size: NA; cdr3_aa: CASSYDVRVFF; cdr3_nt: TGTGCCAGCAGTTACGATGTGAGGGTGTTCTTC
v_call: TRBV6-1; j_call: TRBJ2-1; d_call: NA; clone_size: NA; cdr3_aa: CASSTGQRFGEQFF; cdr3_nt: TGTGCCAGCAGCACCGGACAGCGATTCGGTGAGCAGTTCTTC
v_call: TRBV5-1; j_call: TRBJ2-5; d_call: TRBD2; clone_size: many; cdr3_aa: CASSLAPSGGGETQYF; cdr3_nt: TGCGCCAGCAGCTTGGCCCCTAGCGGGGGCGGGGAGACCCAGTACTTC
v_call: TRBV10-3; j_call: TRBJ2-1; d_call: TRBD2; clone_size: NA; cdr3_aa: CAISREGLGNEQFF; cdr3_nt: TGTGCCATCAGCCGGGAGGGCCTAGGAAATGAGCAGTTCTTC
v_call: TRBV20-1; j_call: TRBJ1-1; d_call: NA; clone_size: many; cdr3_aa: CSARDWLNTEAFF; cdr3_nt: TGCAGTGCTAGAGATTGGCTGAACACTGAAGCTTTCTTT
v_call: TRBV6-1; j_call: TRBJ2-1; d_call: TRBD1; clone_size: many; cdr3_aa: CASRSGTGGNEQFF; cdr3_nt: TGTGCCAGCAGATCCGGGACAGGGGGGAATGAGCAGTTCTTC
v_call: TRBV29-1; j_call: TRBJ2-7; d_call: NA; clone_size: medium-sized; cdr3_aa: CSAETDYTYEQYF; cdr3_nt: TGCAGCGCCGAGACAGACTACACCTACGAGCAGTACTTC
v_call: TRBV5-6; j_call: TRBJ2-7; d_call: TRBD1; clone_size: NA; cdr3_aa: CASSAGTGDNYEQYF; cdr3_nt: TGTGCCAGCAGCGCCGGGACAGGGGATAATTACGAGCAGTACTTC
v_call: TRBV10-2; j_call: TRBJ2-3; d_call: TRBD1; clone_size: few; cdr3_aa: CASSQTGYSTDTQYF; cdr3_nt: TGCGCCAGCAGTCAGACAGGGTATAGCACAGATACGCAGTATTTT
v_call: TRBV18; j_call: TRBJ1-2; d_call: NA; clone_size: NA; cdr3_aa: CASSPPALGDGYTF; cdr3_nt: TGTGCCAGCTCACCACCCGCCCTGGGGGACGGCTACACCTTC
v_call: TRBV7-8; j_call: TRBJ2-1; d_call: NA; clone_size: NA; cdr3_aa: CASSSRGLYNEQFF; cdr3_nt: TGTGCCAGCAGCTCCCGGGGGCTCTACAATGAGCAGTTCTTC
v_call: TRBV7-2; j_call: TRBJ2-7; d_call: NA; clone_size: few; cdr3_aa: CASSLAGDGSYEQYF; cdr3_nt: TGTGCCAGCAGCTTAGCGGGAGATGGGTCCTACGAGCAGTACTTC
v_call: TRBV5-1; j_call: TRBJ2-2; d_call: NA; clone_size: NA; cdr3_aa: CASSLITGTGELFF; cdr3_nt: TGCGCCAGCAGTCTCATTACCGGGACCGGGGAGCTGTTTTTT
v_call: TRBV14; j_call: TRBJ2-3; d_call: NA; clone_size: NA; cdr3_aa: CASSFAQGRTDTQYF; cdr3_nt: TGTGCCAGCAGCTTCGCACAGGGCCGCACAGATACGCAGTATTTT
v_call: TRBV12-3/TRBV12-4; j_call: TRBJ1-4; d_call: NA; clone_size: NA; cdr3_aa: CASRSGDNEKLFF; cdr3_nt: TGTGCCAGCAGGTCGGGTGACAATGAAAAACTGTTTTTT
v_call: TRBV18; j_call: TRBJ2-5; d_call: TRBD1; clone_size: once; cdr3_aa: CASSPLDRGKQETQYF; cdr3_nt: TGTGCCAGCTCACCACTCGACAGGGGCAAGCAAGAGACCCAGTACTTC
v_call: TRBV5-1; j_call: TRBJ2-7; d_call: TRBD1; clone_size: few; cdr3_aa: CASSVSGTELSYEQYF; cdr3_nt: TGCGCCAGCAGCGTCTCCGGGACAGAGCTTTCCTACGAGCAGTACTTC
v_call: TRBV12-3/TRBV12-4; j_call: TRBJ2-2; d_call: NA; clone_size: NA; cdr3_aa: CASSLSGLKIGELFF; cdr3_nt: TGTGCCAGCAGTTTGAGTGGCCTCAAAATCGGGGAGCTGTTTTTT
v_call: TRBV29-1; j_call: TRBJ2-2; d_call: TRBD1; clone_size: many; cdr3_aa: CSVRQGATGELFF; cdr3_nt: TGCAGCGTTAGGCAGGGGGCCACCGGGGAGCTGTTTTTT
v_call: TRBV27; j_call: TRBJ2-7; d_call: TRBD1; clone_size: NA; cdr3_aa: CASSPAPGQGSYEQYF; cdr3_nt: TGTGCCAGCAGTCCCGCCCCGGGACAGGGCTCCTACGAGCAGTACTTC
v_call: TRBV5-1; j_call: TRBJ2-5; d_call: TRBD1; clone_size: many; cdr3_aa: CASSLEGTGEETQYF; cdr3_nt: TGCGCCAGCAGCTTGGAAGGGACAGGGGAAGAGACCCAGTACTTC
v_call: TRBV6-5; j_call: TRBJ2-7; d_call: TRBD1; clone_size: few; cdr3_aa: CASSYGAGTGAYEQYF; cdr3_nt: TGTGCCAGCAGTTACGGAGCGGGGACAGGGGCCTACGAGCAGTACTTC
v_call: TRBV5-1; j_call: TRBJ2-7; d_call: NA; clone_size: few; cdr3_aa: CASSLAGRTTGEQYF; cdr3_nt: TGCGCCAGCAGCTTGGCTGGACGGACCACCGGCGAGCAGTACTTC
v_call: TRBV25-1; j_call: TRBJ2-1; d_call: TRBD2; clone_size: NA; cdr3_aa: CASSEPLAGEFF; cdr3_nt: TGTGCCAGCAGTGAACCCCTAGCGGGAGAGTTCTTC
v_call: TRBV6-1; j_call: TRBJ2-7; d_call: NA; clone_size: few; cdr3_aa: CASSRLESYEQYF; cdr3_nt: TGTGCCAGCAGTCGACTAGAATCCTACGAGCAGTACTTC
v_call: TRBV29-1; j_call: TRBJ1-1; d_call: NA; clone_size: NA; cdr3_aa: CSVQNPLNTEALF; cdr3_nt: TGCAGCGTTCAAAACCCTCTGAACACTGAAGCTCTCTTT
v_call: TRBV6-2/TRBV6-3; j_call: TRBJ1-1; d_call: NA; clone_size: few; cdr3_aa: CASRRSGGTEAFF; cdr3_nt: TGTGCCAGCAGGCGGTCAGGAGGGACTGAAGCTTTCTTT
v_call: TRBV6-1; j_call: TRBJ2-2; d_call: TRBD1; clone_size: NA; cdr3_aa: CASRKNRGLAGELFF; cdr3_nt: TGTGCCAGCAGGAAAAACAGGGGTTTGGCCGGGGAGCTGTTTTTT
v_call: TRBV28; j_call: TRBJ2-1; d_call: NA; clone_size: many; cdr3_aa: CASSPTNLGGEQFF; cdr3_nt: TGTGCCAGCAGCCCCACTAACTTAGGGGGTGAGCAGTTCTTC
v_call: TRBV5-1; j_call: TRBJ2-7; d_call: TRBD2; clone_size: NA; cdr3_aa: CASSLLSSGGSSYEQYF; cdr3_nt: TGCGCCAGCAGCTTGTTATCTAGCGGGGGGTCGTCCTACGAGCAGTACTTC
v_call: TRBV10-1; j_call: TRBJ2-1; d_call: NA; clone_size: few; cdr3_aa: CASGDGQLNEQFF; cdr3_nt: TGCGCCAGCGGGGATGGACAGCTTAATGAGCAGTTCTTC
v_call: TRBV5-1; j_call: TRBJ1-6; d_call: TRBD1; clone_size: few; cdr3_aa: CASSIDRDRAPLHF; cdr3_nt: TGCGCCAGCAGCATAGACCGGGACAGAGCACCCCTCCACTTT
v_call: TRBV20-1; j_call: TRBJ2-3; d_call: NA; clone_size: few; cdr3_aa: CSARDRKESLDTQYF; cdr3_nt: TGCAGTGCTAGAGACCGAAAGGAGAGTTTAGATACGCAGTATTTT
v_call: TRBV4-1; j_call: TRBJ2-7; d_call: TRBD2; clone_size: NA; cdr3_aa: CASSQVSSGRVYEQYF; cdr3_nt: TGCGCCAGCAGCCAAGTATCTAGCGGGAGGGTCTACGAGCAGTACTTC
v_call: TRBV3-1; j_call: TRBJ1-1; d_call: TRBD1; clone_size: many; cdr3_aa: CASSPRQGNTEAFF; cdr3_nt: TGTGCCAGTAGTCCTCGACAGGGGAACACTGAAGCTTTCTTT
v_call: TRBV3-1; j_call: TRBJ2-7; d_call: NA; clone_size: many; cdr3_aa: CASSRFEGGSSYEQYF; cdr3_nt: TGTGCCAGCAGCCGTTTCGAAGGGGGGAGCTCCTACGAGCAGTACTTC
v_call: TRBV5-6; j_call: TRBJ2-2; d_call: TRBD2; clone_size: NA; cdr3_aa: CASSVLAGGPDTGELFF; cdr3_nt: TGTGCCAGCAGCGTATTAGCGGGAGGGCCTGACACCGGGGAGCTGTTTTTT
v_call: TRBV6-1; j_call: TRBJ2-5; d_call: NA; clone_size: few; cdr3_aa: CASSSGPLKGETQYF; cdr3_nt: TGTGCCAGCAGCTCGGGACCCCTTAAGGGGGAGACCCAGTACTTC
v_call: TRBV6-2/TRBV6-3; j_call: TRBJ2-7; d_call: NA; clone_size: NA; cdr3_aa: CASSSGPGPYEQYF; cdr3_nt: TGTGCCAGCAGTTCTGGACCAGGACCCTACGAGCAGTACTTC
v_call: TRBV12-3/TRBV12-4; j_call: TRBJ2-2; d_call: TRBD1; clone_size: many; cdr3_aa: CASSPDRGFGELFF; cdr3_nt: TGTGCCAGCAGTCCGGACAGGGGCTTCGGGGAGCTGTTTTTT
v_call: TRBV7-2; j_call: TRBJ1-5; d_call: NA; clone_size: few; cdr3_aa: CASSLQGPNNQPQHF; cdr3_nt: TGTGCCAGCAGCTTACAGGGTCCAAACAATCAGCCCCAGCATTTT
v_call: TRBV15; j_call: TRBJ1-1; d_call: NA; clone_size: many; cdr3_aa: CATSRDPGITEAFF; cdr3_nt: TGTGCCACCAGCAGAGATCCTGGGATCACTGAAGCTTTCTTT
v_call: TRBV12-3/TRBV12-4; j_call: TRBJ2-3; d_call: NA; clone_size: NA; cdr3_aa: CASTFRTGTDTQYF; cdr3_nt: TGTGCCAGCACTTTCCGGACGGGCACAGATACGCAGTATTTT
v_call: TRBV5-5; j_call: TRBJ2-5; d_call: NA; clone_size: many; cdr3_aa: CASSLPSGTQETQYF; cdr3_nt: TGTGCCAGCAGCTTGCCCTCCGGGACCCAAGAGACCCAGTACTTC
v_call: TRBV12-3/TRBV12-4; j_call: TRBJ2-3; d_call: NA; clone_size: many; cdr3_aa: CASSATVMGFDTQYF; cdr3_nt: TGTGCCAGCTCAGCGACCGTAATGGGTTTTGATACGCAGTATTTT
v_call: TRBV20-1; j_call: TRBJ1-2; d_call: NA; clone_size: few; cdr3_aa: CSARDRGNGYTF; cdr3_nt: TGCAGTGCTAGAGATCGGGGGAATGGCTACACCTTC
v_call: TRBV11-2; j_call: TRBJ2-5; d_call: TRBD2; clone_size: NA; cdr3_aa: CASSLASGGAWTQYF; cdr3_nt: TGTGCCAGCAGCTTAGCTAGCGGGGGGGCTTGGACCCAGTACTTC
v_call: TRBV6-1; j_call: TRBJ2-3; d_call: NA; clone_size: few; cdr3_aa: CASSDREGYTQYF; cdr3_nt: TGTGCCAGCAGTGACAGGGAAGGATATACGCAGTATTTT
v_call: TRBV6-5; j_call: TRBJ2-1; d_call: TRBD2; clone_size: many; cdr3_aa: CASSTSGSYNEQFF; cdr3_nt: TGTGCCAGCAGTACTAGCGGTTCCTACAATGAGCAGTTCTTC
v_call: TRBV4-1; j_call: TRBJ2-5; d_call: NA; clone_size: few; cdr3_aa: CASSQVTGETQYF; cdr3_nt: TGCGCCAGCAGCCAAGTGACGGGGGAGACCCAGTACTTC
v_call: TRBV28; j_call: TRBJ2-2; d_call: NA; clone_size: many; cdr3_aa: CASKEQGLNTGELFF; cdr3_nt: TGTGCCAGCAAGGAACAGGGTCTTAACACCGGGGAGCTGTTTTTT
v_call: TRBV5-6; j_call: TRBJ2-1; d_call: NA; clone_size: NA; cdr3_aa: CASSSEEMTGLENEQFF; cdr3_nt: TGTGCCAGCAGCTCCGAGGAAATGACGGGATTGGAAAATGAGCAGTTCTTC